This entry is about one T cell receptor beta chain. This clonotype occurred many times. Base qualities are not at hand, and no much larger clone is one base apart. The treatment or condition label here, explained by the study, means: live attenuated yellow fever vaccine strain. A standard Ficoll-Paque protocol was used to isolate PBMCs from peripheral blood. For sorted memory subsets, RNA extraction was done with the RNeasy Micro Kit. The instrument given in TCRdb is Illumina NovaSeq 6000. TCR cDNA was made using 5'RACE template switching, a step that added a universal primer site and unique molecular identifiers. cDNA synthesis was primed from both the TCR alpha and TCR beta constant segments. Two PCR steps were used to amplify libraries, with sample barcodes and sequencing adapters being added in the second step. Libraries were sequenced on Illumina HiSeq 2500 (2x100 bp) or NovaSeq (2x150 bp). The published analysis was carried out like this. MIGEC handled demultiplexing of reads and collapsing into UMI consensus sequences, while MiXCR performed V(D)J alignment. Vaccine-responding clonotypes were defined with edgeR using replicate PBMC samples, requiring FDR below 0.01 and a log2 fold change above 5 up to day 15. Bulk clonotypes were assigned CD4 or CD8 identity according to which sequenced CD4 or CD8 repertoire held them at higher abundance. To estimate how each clone was distributed across memory phenotypes, clonotype frequencies in memory subsets were weighted by FACS-sorted cell numbers. Clones were called with MiXCR by TCRdb after fastp trimmed the public reads at Q25, and only in-frame beta chains were retained. Each CDR3 protein appears once, grouped with its most common genes and DNA. TCRdb assigned the V and J calls; the authors' analysis was not used. Recorded for this sample are 45,000 to 60,000 distinct CDR3 sequences; around 5.4% of them occurred a single time. The ten largest make up roughly 31% of the sample.

Taken from cysteine to phenylalanine, the CDR3 has 14 residues. The kept DNA is CDR3 alone, 42 bases in frame from the first base. CDR1 and CDR2 (SGHRS, YFSETQ) derive from the germline V gene. Trimming at the junction amounts to 4 bases on V and 3 bases on J, and the germline ends lie 13 bases apart. The entry originates in a study of T cells after yellow fever vaccination (dated by TCRdb to about 2019). About the study as a whole: Memory subsets (EM, EMRA, CM and Tscm) were sorted on a BD FACS Aria III using CD3, CD45RA, CCR7 and CD95 staining. Bulk TCR alpha and beta repertoires were sequenced longitudinally to track T-cell clones before and after primary and booster YFV17D yellow fever vaccination. Two healthy male donors made up the cohort, one aged 18 to 30 years and the other aged 30 to 40 years. Blood samples were taken at several timepoints before and after primary and secondary immunization, and bulk PBMC replicates and cell subsets were isolated. Libraries from fractions with low cell numbers were prepared with the SMART-Seq v4 Ultra Low Input RNA kit. Sorting of memory subsets took place on days 0, 15 and 45 and at 18 months after primary vaccination, as well as on days 0, 15 and 45 after the 30-year booster.

Results and caveats for the whole study, not just this receptor: Computational filtering was needed because FACS-sorted repertoires could contain abundant contaminating clonotypes from the bulk population. Compared with the primary T-cell response, the secondary T-cell response was weaker but faster, peaking on day 5 rather than day 15. On day 0, almost all vaccine-responding clonotypes were found to be below detection in the sorted memory subsets. The study included only a couple of donors, which limits how far the findings can be generalized. Most clones expanded after primary vaccination (almost 97% of CD4 and roughly 90% of CD8) were re-detected after the booster, suggesting that broad memory maintenance occurred. A small share of clonotypes occurred in both CD4 and CD8 compartments, likely arising from convergent recombination.

Sequenced here: PBMCs, either bulk or a sorted T-cell subset (CD4+, CD8+, memory, or dextramer-sorted; not recorded which), sampled on the day of the yellow fever booster vaccination. Recombination connected TRBV5-1 to TRBJ1-1; the D region possibly corresponds to TRBD1 (6 bases align). The origin of this receptor is a man aged 18 to 30 who received the YFV17D yellow fever vaccine. The DNA sequence is given as TGCGCCAGCAGCCCTTACAGGGTTGACACTGAAGCTTTCTTT. Translated, this is CASSPYRVDTEAFF.